The clone carrying this T cell receptor beta chain qualifies as medium-sized. The sample comes from a study of naive and memory T cell subsets. A UMI-containing oligonucleotide was joined by 3' ligation to the TCR cDNA template. Whole-blood samples were roughly 2.3 ml of peripheral blood from healthy adult volunteers. Reverse transcription used DNase-treated unsorted total RNA, aiming for roughly 1 to 1,100 ng. Four PCR rounds used nested alpha and beta constant region primers plus the SP2 primer. Reverse transcription of blood and skin TCR RNA was primed at alpha and beta constant regions. From the UMI-ligation and nested PCR reads, TCRdb called clonotypes with MiXCR, one entry per CDR3 protein. The table has over 20,000 distinct CDR3 sequences, around 5.3% seen once. Trimming left V 5 bases short and J 0 bases short, with 8 bases between. Germline V CDR1 and CDR2: SEHNR, FQNEAQ (reference sequence). The CDR3 consists of 15 residues.

The receptor's source is an adult in good health. Sequencing was performed on blood. This chain connects TRBV7-9 to TRBJ2-6; D is undetermined. In DNA form, the CDR3 reads TGTGCCAGCAGCAGAACAAACTCTGGGGCCAACGTCCTGACTTTC. Its translation is CASSRTNSGANVLTF.